This TCR beta chain originates from a study of T cell responses to AZD1222 COVID-19 vaccine. Profiling relied on immunoSEQ multiplex PCR, and the TCRdb table lists in-frame clones only, not all of them. This table has more than 50,000 clones, 79% appearing once. The CDR3 sequence is 13 residues long. Germline V gene sequence: CDR1 SNHLY, CDR2 FYNNEI. Germline trimming cut 3 bases from V and 5 bases from J; bases unmatched to any gene: 0. Findings and caveats of the study: Scientists sampled the repertoires only once the peak T cell response had passed. Seropositive status at baseline applied to only a handful of AZD1222 recipients.

Points on this clone: Its antigen remains unidentified.

Specimen: peripheral blood, collected on day 0 of MenACWY control vaccination. This TCR came from an adult in good health. The V and J genes are TRBV2 and TRBJ2-5; 10 bases are a match to TRBD1. The CDR3 is CASSEGQGETQYF. The CDR3 region has the DNA TGTGCCAGCAGTGAGGGACAGGGGGAGACCCAGTACTTC.